The 11 T cell receptor beta chains given below trace back to one sample, sequenced in a study of blood T cell repertoires in COVID-19. The assay was immunoSEQ multiplex PCR, and TCRdb's table has in-frame clones only and misses some. The profile shows around 300,000 clones, about 90% of them singletons. The sequencing input was peripheral blood. The source of these receptors is a woman aged 40 to 50 with COVID-19, enrolled during active disease.

The V gene is TRBV5-1, the J gene TRBJ2-7; D remains unclear. Looked up from germline, CDR1 is SGHRS and CDR2 is YFSETQ. This CDR3 has 13 amino acids. Trimming stripped 4 bases from V and 9 bases from J, with 17 bases between. The CDR3 region is CASSPTKPTWQYF. In nucleotides, the CDR3 is TGCGCCAGCAGCCCCACCAAGCCGACTTGGCAGTACTTC.

The rearrangement links TRBV27 to TRBJ1-6; no reliable D call. V was pared by 2 bases and J by 7 bases, with 12 bases between. The CDR3 is 15 residues long. Germline V gives CDR1 MNHEY, CDR2 SMNVEV (reference sequence). DNA for the CDR3: TGTGCCAGCAGTTTAAGTAGTACCCTCAATTCACCCCTCCACTTT. This translates into CASSLSSTLNSPLHF.

The rearrangement uses TRBV3-1 (or the pseudogene TRBV3-2) and TRBJ1-5, with TRBD1 matching over 9 bases. CDR3 size: 15 residues. J lost 6 bases, V lost 7 bases, and 10 bases had no gene match. The V gene's germline CDR1 is LGHDT and CDR2 YNNKEL (reference sequence). CDR3: CASITNRQGGQPQHF. In nucleotides, the CDR3 is TGTGCCAGCATCACAAACCGACAGGGGGGTCAGCCCCAGCATTTT.

The chain carries TRBV27 and TRBJ1-2; 12 nucleotides line up with TRBD1. Germline V CDR1 and CDR2: MNHEY, SMNVEV (reference sequence). The CDR3 runs 18 residues. With 7 bases clipped from V and 4 bases from J, the junction kept 16 bases outside the gene matches. The CDR3 region is CASTPYPGQGARSYGYTF. As DNA, the CDR3 is TGTGCCAGCACTCCCTACCCGGGACAGGGGGCGCGGAGCTATGGCTACACCTTC.

V usage is TRBV5-1 and J usage is TRBJ2-5; 9 nucleotides line up with TRBD1. The CDR3 is 16 amino acids. Germline CDR1 reads SGHRS; CDR2 reads YFSETQ. J gave up 5 bases and V 1 base, and 9 bases lay outside the gene matches. The CDR3 region has the DNA TGCGCCAGCAGCTTGCCTACAGGGGGCGAGGGGGAGACCCAGTACTTC. Encoded protein: CASSLPTGGEGETQYF.

This clone has a single count. The chain combines TRBV29-1 with TRBJ2-7; D perhaps matches TRBD1 (6 bases). Deletions cut 5 bases from V and 2 bases from J, with 7 bases between. Germline CDR1 reads SQVTM; CDR2 reads ANQGSEA. This CDR3 is 11 amino acids long. DNA of the CDR3: TGCAGCGTTTGGACAGCCTACGAGCAGTACTTC. Residues: CSVWTAYEQYF.

J is TRBJ2-7 and V is TRBV2; 8 positions agree with TRBD2. In germline, CDR1 is SNHLY, CDR2 FYNNEI. This CDR3 region has 14 residues. The ends lost 5 bases at V and 4 bases at J; junction bases unmatched: 7. The CDR3 DNA reads as TGTGCCAGCAGTTTCGGGAGGGCGTTTTACGAGCAGTACTTC. Protein: CASSFGRAFYEQYF.

V and J are TRBV27 and TRBJ2-1; 9 bases align to TRBD1. V lost 3 bases and J lost 8; bases outside the gene matches: 11. CDR3 length: 16 amino acids. Germline loops: CDR1 MNHEY, CDR2 SMNVEV (reference sequence). CDR3 residues: CASSFIVTGGVYEQFF. CDR3 nucleotide sequence: TGTGCCAGCAGTTTCATTGTAACAGGGGGCGTTTATGAGCAGTTCTTC.

The chain links TRBV6-2 or TRBV6-3 to TRBJ1-2; tentatively, D is TRBD1 (6 bases). The germline CDR1 and CDR2 sequences are MNHEY and SVGEGT. The CDR3 runs 15 residues. Between the trimmed V and J ends, which lost 6 bases and 7 bases, there was a span of 21 bases. CDR3 region: CASSQLPGHLAGYTF. The CDR3 DNA is TGTGCCAGCAGCCAACTCCCGGGACATCTAGCTGGCTACACCTTC.

The chain carries TRBV28 and TRBJ1-2; D is unresolved. CDR3 length: 16 amino acids. CDR1 and CDR2 (germline): MDHEN, SYDVKM. The germline V and J ends were trimmed by 8 bases and 8 bases, with 27 bases remaining between them. Written as DNA, the CDR3 is TGTGCCAGCTGCCATAGCCGCCGGGAGGAGGTGGCGGGCTACACCTTC. Residues: CASCHSRREEVAGYTF.

The gene calls are TRBV19 and TRBJ2-3, with a weak D call TRBD2 (5 bases). V was trimmed by 5 bases and J by 7 bases, leaving 16 bases between them. Germline CDR1 reads LNHDA; CDR2 reads SQIVND (reference sequence). The CDR3 runs 14 residues. The CDR3 here is CASSLTGRRNTQYF. As DNA, the CDR3 is TGTGCCAGTAGTCTAACCGGACGGAGGAATACGCAGTATTTT.